This TCR beta chain was observed in a study of blood T cell repertoires in COVID-19. Overall study context: In each case, the material was cDNA or gDNA derived from T cells, B-cell-depleted T cells, or PBMCs.

The study drew participants aged roughly 18 to 89 years from roughly 25 US areas. Trimming stripped 0 bases from V and 7 bases from J, with 16 bases between. CDR1 and CDR2 from the germline V gene are LNHDA and SQIVND (reference sequence). CDR3 length: 16 amino acids. The assay was immunoSEQ multiplex PCR, and TCRdb's table has in-frame clones only and misses some. The sample records roughly 250,000 clones, around four fifths being singletons. The chain recombines TRBV19 with TRBJ2-1; D is perhaps TRBD2 (7 bases). Sequenced material: PBMCs or T cells enriched from blood (not recorded which). The clonotype originates from a woman aged 40 to 50 who had been exposed to COVID-19. CDR3 nucleotides: TGTGCCAGTAGTATAGACGGCCCGAGGGGGGGGAATGAGCAGTTCTTC. This gives the protein CASSIDGPRGGNEQFF.